This T cell receptor beta chain was observed in a study of response to subunit inactivated influenza vaccine. The V end lost 6 bases, the J end lost 0 bases, and 6 bases lay between the germline ends. The CDR3 is 13 amino acids. Looked up from germline, CDR1 is MNHNY and CDR2 is SVGAGI (reference sequence). TCRdb analysed the RT-PCR reads with MiXCR anew, one entry per CDR3 protein. The sample contains about 780,000 distinct CDR3 sequences, about 18% of which appear only once. This clonotype was seen a few times. What it binds is unknown. General study findings and limits: It was the authors' suggestion that each seasonal influenza vaccination recruits few new T cells.

The V gene is TRBV6-6, the J gene TRBJ1-5; no reliable D call. The TCR originated in a man aged 45-65 years who received an inactivated influenza vaccine. The sequenced sample was PBMCs from blood, obtained 5 days after vaccination. The CDR3: CASRGYSNQPQHF. CDR3 nucleotide sequence: TGTGCCAGCAGGGGTTATAGCAATCAGCCCCAGCATTTT.